This T cell receptor beta chain comes out of a study of tumor-infiltrating lymphocytes in oesophageal squamous cell carcinoma. TCRdb re-called the reads with MiXCR, one entry per CDR3 protein. This sample carries 9,500 to 12,000 distinct CDR3 sequences, about three fifths of them seen once, and the ten largest clones take about three fifths. The CDR3 has 13 residues. Deletions cut 2 bases from V and 4 bases from J, with 8 bases between. The rearrangement joins TRBV12-3 or TRBV12-4 to TRBJ1-1; perhaps TRBD1 as D (5 bases). This receptor was obtained from a female donor with esophageal squamous cell carcinoma. The sequenced material came from blood. The CDR3 nucleotides read TGTGCCAGCAGTTTAAAGGGGAGCACTGAAGCTTTCTTT. Translating gives CASSLKGSTEAFF.